This record looks at one T cell receptor beta chain sequence and its context. It has no known antigen specificity. The input lacks base qualities; no much larger clone sits a single base away. The sample comes from a study of OX40 agonist ivuxolimab in advanced cancers. Describing the broader study: Ivuxolimab was an agonistic, fully human IgG2 monoclonal antibody directed against OX40 (CD134), a costimulatory receptor. Peripheral TCRbeta sequencing was intended to test whether TCR sequence diversity was altered and clonal T-cell expansion was caused by ivuxolimab. Partial responses were achieved by three dose-escalation patients, of whom one had hepatocellular carcinoma and two had cutaneous melanoma. Patients were allowed to have had prior anti-PD-1, anti-PD-L1 or anti-CTLA-4 therapy, and around 41% of the dose-escalation patients had previously received checkpoint inhibitors. Of the 50 to 55 dose-escalation patients, hepatocellular carcinoma was present in approximately 20, melanoma in approximately 15, renal cell carcinoma in 9 and head and neck cancer in 9. Intravenous ivuxolimab was administered to patients every 2 weeks at six dose levels: 0.01, 0.1, 0.3, 1.5, 3 and 10 mg/kg. The monotherapy dose-escalation portion (N = 52 patients) of the phase I ivuxolimab trial is reported in the paper. A male proportion of 70% to 90% and a mean age of approximately 60 years, ranging from 23 to 79, were recorded for the dose-escalation cohort. Overall study outcomes, separate from this receptor: Low levels of normalized T-cell clonal expansion were also seen in some patients who did not respond. After ivuxolimab, expanded clones were on average more numerous among CD8+ T cells than among CD4+ T cells. At doses of 0.1 to 3.0 mg/kg, clonal expansion of both CD4+ and CD8+ blood T cells was observed from baseline to week 6. In partial responders in the 0.1-3.0 mg/kg groups, normalized peripheral clonal expansion was found to be among the lowest, especially among CD8+ T cells. The antigen specificity of the clonally expanded peripheral T cells was not determined.

Inclusive of the bounding cysteine and phenylalanine, the CDR3 is 14 residues long. The retained sequence is limited to the CDR3, 42 bases, with the frame set at the first base. The junction carries 9 bases between V and J, which are trimmed by 0 bases and 2 bases respectively. CDR1 SGDLS and CDR2 YYNGEE were looked up in the germline V gene. Patients with autoimmune disease history or receiving systemic immunosuppression were excluded from the trial. Peripheral blood for TCR sequencing was collected from all dose cohorts at baseline, on cycle 4 day 1, and on cycle 7 day 1. Samples came from an open-label, multicenter, first-in-human phase I dose-escalation trial of ivuxolimab. Adults with locally advanced or metastatic melanoma, renal cell carcinoma, hepatocellular carcinoma or head and neck squamous cell carcinoma were enrolled in the trial. CD4+ and CD8+ T cells were sorted separately from peripheral blood before TCR sequencing.

Genomic DNA was isolated from the sorted cells so that the TCRbeta CDR3 region could be sequenced. TCRbeta CDR3 regions were sequenced using the immunoSEQ Assay. TCRdb carries this immuneACCESS record with in-frame sequences only. Its versions omit some clonotypes, under half of them owing to an unresolved V gene in the studies checked, with the rest unexplained. This sample lists approximately 12,000 clones; roughly 77% were detected once. The top ten hold roughly 30% of the sample. This receptor was obtained from an adult with an advanced solid tumor such as melanoma, head and neck, liver or kidney cancer. This specimen consisted of CD4+ or CD8+ T cells sorted from blood, obtained in a trial of the OX40 agonist ivuxolimab. The chain is assembled from TRBV9 and TRBJ2-7; no D gene can be assigned with confidence. The DNA sequence follows: TGTGCCAGCAGCGTAGACGGATCTCCCTACGAGCAGTACTTC. Translation gives CASSVDGSPYEQYF.